This T cell receptor (beta chain) was captured by sequencing in a study of T cells after yellow fever vaccination (dated by TCRdb to between 2019 and 2020). Context from the whole study: The SMART-Seq v4 Ultra Low Input RNA kit was used to prepare libraries from fractions with low cell numbers. Two healthy male donors, one aged 18 to 30 and one aged 30 to 40 years, were included in the cohort. To follow T-cell clones before and after both primary and booster YFV17D yellow fever vaccination, bulk TCR alpha and beta repertoires underwent longitudinal sequencing. Blood samples were taken at several timepoints before and after primary and secondary immunization, and bulk PBMC replicates and cell subsets were isolated. Broader findings and caveats from the paper: Because abundant contaminating clonotypes from the bulk population could be contained in FACS-sorted repertoires, computational filtering was required. After the booster, most clones that had expanded after primary vaccination were detected again (about 95% of CD4 and more than 85% of CD8), suggesting broad maintenance of memory. A small share of clonotypes was detected in both CD4 and CD8 compartments, with the overlap likely arising from convergent recombination. Compared with the primary T-cell response, the secondary T-cell response was weaker but faster, peaking on day 5 rather than day 15. Only a couple of donors were included in the study, so the extent to which the findings can be generalized is limited.

The CDR3 goes from the cysteine to the phenylalanine over 15 residues. Only the CDR3 portion is preserved as DNA: 45 bases, with reading frame beginning at the first base. According to the germline V gene, CDR1 reads SGHTA and CDR2 reads FQGNSA. Relative to germline, V is missing 1 base and J is missing 5 bases, with 6 bases of the junction outside any gene match. This clonotype was counted many times. Its antigen is not yet known. There are no base qualities to consult, and no much larger clone falls within one base. The sample's treatment or condition label, decoded: live attenuated yellow fever vaccine strain. Two biological replicates of bulk PBMCs were collected at each blood-draw timepoint. PBMCs were isolated from peripheral blood using a standard Ficoll-Paque protocol. RNA was extracted with TriZol from bulk PBMCs, CD4 and CD8 fractions, and dextramer-positive and dextramer-negative fractions.

TCR cDNA was made using 5'RACE template switching, a step that added a universal primer site and unique molecular identifiers. cDNA synthesis was primed from both the TCR alpha and TCR beta constant segments. Library amplification involved two PCR steps, and the second step added sample barcodes and sequencing adapters. Libraries were sequenced on Illumina HiSeq 2500 (2x100 bp) or NovaSeq (2x150 bp). As for the original processing: Demultiplexing of reads and collapsing into UMI consensus sequences were performed with MIGEC, and V(D)J alignment was carried out with MiXCR. Vaccine-responding clonotypes were identified with edgeR using replicate PBMC samples, with FDR below 0.01 and a log2 fold change above 5 up to day 15 being required. CD4 or CD8 identity was assigned to each bulk clonotype according to whether the clonotype was present at higher abundance in the sequenced CD4 repertoire or the sequenced CD8 repertoire. In-frame beta chains were kept once TCRdb had trimmed the public reads at Q25 with fastp and called clones with MiXCR. Each entry merges the rows of one CDR3 protein and shows their most common DNA and genes. The V and J calls come from TCRdb's annotation, not from the publication. Within this sample are 300,000 to 400,000 distinct CDR3 sequences, with 8.7% of them counted one time only. The ten largest clones represent more than 15% of the sample.

The receptor chain draws on TRBV7-2 and TRBJ1-2; 8 bases in the junction line up with TRBD1. This material consisted of PBMCs, taken on the day of the first yellow fever vaccination. The source is a man aged 18-30 years who received the YFV17D yellow fever vaccine. The nucleotide sequence reads as follows: TGTGCCAGCAGCTTAGACACAGGGGGGTTTTATGGCTACACCTTC. Its translation is CASSLDTGGFYGYTF.